The 5 T cell receptor beta chains below all came from one sample that was sequenced in a study of PD-1 blockade in classical Hodgkin lymphoma. Method: immunoSEQ multiplex PCR; TCRdb's copy keeps in-frame clones and lacks some. The repertoire holds over 6,500 clones, with approximately 80% as singletons. Time point: cycle 4 day 1 (C4D1), after about 6 weeks of nivolumab. Relapses following autologous stem cell transplantation were seen in all patients, with brentuximab vedotin exposure varying. Specimen: peripheral blood mononuclear cells (PBMCs), collected before the fourth cycle of nivolumab. These receptors came from a human donor with classical Hodgkin lymphoma.

The rearrangement joins TRBV4-2 to TRBJ2-3; TRBD2 might be the D (5 bases). V was shortened by 0 bases and J by 0 bases, with 10 bases between the two germline ends. From germline, CDR1 is LGHNA and CDR2 YNFKEQ. The CDR3 is 16 residues long. The CDR3 nucleotides read TGTGCCAGCAGCCAAGACGTGGGAGCTAGCACAGATACGCAGTATTTT. Amino acids: CASSQDVGASTDTQYF.

This chain uses TRBV27 with TRBJ2-7, with 7 bases fitting TRBD2. With 6 bases clipped from V and 2 bases from J, the junction kept 10 bases outside the gene matches. The CDR3 is made up of 15 amino acids. Germline CDR1 reads MNHEY; CDR2 reads SMNVEV (reference sequence). The CDR3 coding sequence is TGTGCCAGCAGCCCGGGGGGTGGGGGTACCTACGAGCAGTACTTC. Protein product: CASSPGGGGTYEQYF.

The chain is built from TRBV6-1 and TRBJ1-2, with D uncertain. The CDR3 is 13 amino acids. From germline, CDR1 is MNHNS and CDR2 SASEGT. Trimming shortened V by 3 bases and J by 8 bases, and 13 bases separated the two germline ends. CDR3 protein: CASSDGTAQGYTF. CDR3 coding DNA: TGTGCCAGCAGTGATGGAACCGCGCAGGGCTACACCTTC.

The chain employs TRBV5-8 and TRBJ1-2; the D is unclear. The CDR3 runs to 15 residues. The V gene lost 2 bases and the J gene lost 7 bases, with 18 bases spanning the gap. Germline CDR1 SGHTS, CDR2 YDEGEE. CDR3 DNA sequence: TGTGCCAGCAGCTTCCCAAACGACGGCGGCGGTGGCTACACCTTC. Protein sequence: CASSFPNDGGGGYTF.

V usage is TRBV15 and J usage is TRBJ1-6, with a tentative D call TRBD1 (6 bases). Trimming left V 1 base short and J 4 bases short, with 11 bases between. Looked up from germline, CDR1 is LNHNV and CDR2 is YYDKDF (reference sequence). This CDR3 is built from 16 residues. The CDR3 nucleotides read TGTGCCACCAGCAGAGTGACAGGTCATTATAATTCACCCCTCCACTTT. Amino acids: CATSRVTGHYNSPLHF.